Following are 8 T cell receptor beta chains from one sample sequenced in a study of blood T cell repertoires in COVID-19. The method was immunoSEQ multiplex PCR; TCRdb's version includes in-frame clones alone and lacks a portion of them. The table shows about 51,000 clones, with roughly 84% occurring only once. The material sequenced was peripheral blood. The receptors were gathered from a man aged 80 or over with active COVID-19.

The chain joins TRBV18 to TRBJ2-7; tentatively, D is TRBD1 (6 bases). This CDR3 contains 16 residues. Trimming pared 3 bases from V and 5 bases from J, leaving 20 bases between. CDR1 KGHSH and CDR2 LQKENI come from the germline V gene. DNA of the CDR3: TGTGCCAGCTCACCCTTAACAATTACAGGGATAAACGAGCAGTACTTC. Translated: CASSPLTITGINEQYF.

This sequence joins TRBV28 and TRBJ2-7; D is perhaps TRBD1 (6 bases). The CDR3 consists of 14 residues. The germline V gene has CDR1 MDHEN and CDR2 SYDVKM. V was trimmed by 6 bases and J by 2 bases, leaving 14 bases between them. CDR3 loop: CASSSGARPYEQYF. The CDR3 DNA sequence: TGTGCCAGCAGCTCAGGGGCCCGCCCCTACGAGCAGTACTTC.

The V gene is TRBV7-2, the J gene TRBJ1-5; a weak D match, TRBD1 (6 bases). Trimming shortened V by 3 bases and J by 6 bases, and 9 bases separated the two germline ends. The CDR3 has 13 amino acids. Germline CDR1 SGHTA, CDR2 FQGNSA. CDR3 nucleotides: TGTGCCAGCAGCTTCTGGGGGCGTCAGCCCCAGCATTTT. It specifies CASSFWGRQPQHF.

V and J are TRBV18 and TRBJ1-4, with TRBD1 identical over 10 bases. The CDR3 runs 17 residues. The V segment lost 1 base and the J segment 8 bases; nucleotides outside the gene matches: 10. Looked up from germline, CDR1 is KGHSH and CDR2 is LQKENI. The CDR3 reads CASSPLTAGTGVEKLFF. The CDR3 coding sequence is TGTGCCAGCTCACCACTAACGGCCGGGACAGGGGTAGAAAAACTGTTTTTT.

The chain links TRBV27 to TRBJ1-2; 10 positions agree with TRBD1. The CDR3 spans 15 residues. Germline V gene data show CDR1 as MNHEY and CDR2 as SMNVEV (reference sequence). The V segment lost 6 bases and the J segment 5 bases; nucleotides outside the gene matches: 9. The CDR3 DNA reads as TGTGCCAGCAGGACAGGGGGCAGTTTTGGTTATGGCTACACCTTC. Protein sequence: CASRTGGSFGYGYTF.

This sequence joins TRBV4-3 and TRBJ1-5; the D is unclear. The length of the CDR3 is 15 residues. CDR1 and CDR2 from the germline V gene are LGHNA and YSLEER. The V gene lost 0 bases and the J gene lost 4 bases, with 10 bases spanning the gap. In DNA, the CDR3 is TGCGCCAGCAGCCAAGAGCTACAGTCGAATCAGCCCCAGCATTTT. This encodes CASSQELQSNQPQHF.

V gene TRBV7-8 combines with J gene TRBJ2-7; D is ambiguous. Per germline, CDR1 SGHVS and CDR2 FQNEAQ. Trimming took off 5 bases at V and 4 bases at J, with 9 bases between the two ends. CDR3 length: 12 amino acids. The DNA for the CDR3 is TGTGCCAGCAGCGTCCGTTCTTACGAGCAGTACTTC. Translation: CASSVRSYEQYF.

The chain uses TRBV19 and TRBJ2-1, with 7 bases aligning to TRBD2. The CDR3 totals 15 residues. The germline CDR1 and CDR2 sequences are LNHDA and SQIVND (reference sequence). V shed 6 bases, J shed 6 bases, and the junction held 11 bases outside the gene matches. The CDR3, as DNA: TGTGCCAGTAGGACTTCGGGACTAACCCCCAATGAGCAGTTCTTC. It codes for CASRTSGLTPNEQFF.